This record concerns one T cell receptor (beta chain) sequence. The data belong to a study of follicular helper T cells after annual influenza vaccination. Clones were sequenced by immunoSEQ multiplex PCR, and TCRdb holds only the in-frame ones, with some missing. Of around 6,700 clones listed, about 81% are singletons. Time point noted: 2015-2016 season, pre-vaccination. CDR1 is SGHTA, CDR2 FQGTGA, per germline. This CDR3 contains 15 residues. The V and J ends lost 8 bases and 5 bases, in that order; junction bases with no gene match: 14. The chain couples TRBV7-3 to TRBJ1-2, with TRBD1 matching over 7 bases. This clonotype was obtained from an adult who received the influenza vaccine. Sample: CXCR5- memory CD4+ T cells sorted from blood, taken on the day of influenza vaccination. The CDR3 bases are TGTGCCAGCCAAACACGTCCCGGGACAGATTATGGCTACACCTTC. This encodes CASQTRPGTDYGYTF.